Below, 19 T cell receptor beta chains from the same sample are listed, as sequenced in a study of shared clonotypes between healthy human individuals. Sequenced by immunoSEQ multiplex PCR; TCRdb stores in-frame clones only, minus some. The table includes fewer than 1.6 million clones, around 98.5% detected once. The source material was naive CD4+ T cells sorted from blood. Stated subset: CD45RA+ positively selected. Source of these receptors: a man aged 25 to 45 in good health.

The chain carries TRBV5-1 and TRBJ1-5; the D is unclear. V gave up 1 base and J gave up 7 bases, with 9 bases separating them. Germline assignment: CDR1 SGHRS and CDR2 YFSETQ. The CDR3 is 13 amino acids. CDR3 sequence: CASSLIPMQPQHF. The CDR3 nucleotides are TGCGCCAGCAGCTTGATTCCAATGCAGCCCCAGCATTTT.

The chain has TRBV5-1 and TRBJ2-7, with D perhaps assigned TRBD1 or TRBD2 (5 bases each). V was cut by 0 bases and J by 3 bases, with 13 bases left in between. CDR3 length equals 15 residues. Per germline, CDR1 SGHRS and CDR2 YFSETQ. Here the CDR3 DNA reads TGCGCCAGCAGCTTGGATGGGACGGACGTCTACGAGCAGTACTTC. As protein: CASSLDGTDVYEQYF.

This sequence joins TRBV4-1 and TRBJ2-1; unclear D gene. V was clipped by 0 bases and J by 7 bases, with 22 bases between them. This CDR3 is built from 18 residues. The germline CDR1 and CDR2 sequences are MGHRA and YSYEKL. The DNA of the CDR3 is TGCGCCAGCAGCCAAGATCCCACCTACGCCCACCAAGAAAATGAGCAGTTCTTC. It encodes CASSQDPTYAHQENEQFF.

This chain uses TRBV5-4 with TRBJ2-7; 11 bases map to TRBD2. Germline CDR1 is SGHNT and CDR2 is YYREEE (reference sequence). This CDR3 has 16 residues. V trimming: 4 bases; J trimming: 11 bases; junction bases outside the gene matches: 17. The CDR3 coding sequence is TGTGCCAGCAGCCCTCACTCAATTAGCGGGAGGGCCCTGGAGTACTTC. Its translation: CASSPHSISGRALEYF.

A word on this clone: This same CDR3 is encoded by further DNA sequences in the sample. This sequence joins TRBV18 and TRBJ2-7, with 10 positions matching TRBD1. The germline V gene has CDR1 KGHSH and CDR2 LQKENI. With V trimmed by 6 bases and J by 0 bases, 5 bases remained unmatched. The CDR3 runs to 15 residues. The CDR3 DNA is TGTGCCAGCTCTCCGAGGACAGGGGGCTCCTACGAGCAGTACTTC. The encoded protein is CASSPRTGGSYEQYF.

The genes are TRBV10-3 and TRBJ2-1, with D perhaps matching TRBD2 (6 bases). The V end lost 4 bases, the J end lost 2 bases, and 15 bases lay between the germline ends. This CDR3 comprises 16 residues. The germline CDR1 and CDR2 sequences are ENHRY and SYGVKD. CDR3 residues: CAISGRRGDAYNEQFF. As DNA, the CDR3 is TGTGCCATCAGTGGCCGGCGGGGAGACGCCTACAATGAGCAGTTCTTC.

In DNA form, the CDR3 reads TGTGCCAGCAGCCTCGACAGGGGCCGGTACAATGAGCAGTTCTTC. The encoded protein is CASSLDRGRYNEQFF. V gene TRBV27 combines with J gene TRBJ2-1; 8 nucleotides align to TRBD1. The germline CDR1 and CDR2 sequences are MNHEY and SMNVEV (reference sequence). CDR3 size: 15 residues. The V gene end was trimmed by 6 bases and the J gene end by 4 bases; junction bases not matched to a gene: 8.

Here the CDR3 reads CATSWDRDYEQYF. The CDR3 coding sequence is TGTGCCACCAGTTGGGACAGGGACTACGAGCAGTACTTC. V is TRBV15 and J is TRBJ2-7, with 9 bases lining up with TRBD1. Germline lookup yields CDR1 LNHNV and CDR2 YYDKDF (reference sequence). This CDR3 comprises 13 residues. V was pared by 6 bases and J by 3 bases, with 3 bases of the junction left unmatched.

The V gene is TRBV19, the J gene TRBJ2-3; 13 nucleotides align to TRBD2. Germline loops: CDR1 LNHDA, CDR2 SQIVND (reference sequence). The length of the CDR3 is 17 residues. J lost 2 bases, V lost 8 bases, and 10 bases had no gene match. CDR3 DNA sequence: TGTGCCAGTCAAAGTCCGGGACTAGCGGGGTCCACAGATACGCAGTATTTT. Its translation: CASQSPGLAGSTDTQYF.

The CDR3 DNA sequence: TGTGCCAGCAGCGCAGGGAGGGCCCTCCCACGGGTTGCCACAGATACGCAGTATTTT. Its translation is CASSAGRALPRVATDTQYF. This chain joins TRBV27 and TRBJ2-3, with 7 bases matching TRBD2. The J segment lost 2 bases and the V segment lost 6 bases, leaving 20 bases of the junction unmatched. The CDR3 loop spans 19 amino acids. The germline gives CDR1 MNHEY, CDR2 SMNVEV (reference sequence).

V usage is TRBV11-2 and J usage is TRBJ2-5; TRBD1 matches at 7 bases. Trimming took 5 bases from V and 1 from J; bases not matched to a gene: 4. Germline CDR1 and CDR2: SGHAT and FQNNGV. The length of the CDR3 is 14 residues. The CDR3 region has the DNA TGTGCCAGCAGCATCCGGGACAGCCAAGAGACCCAGTACTTC. Amino acid sequence: CASSIRDSQETQYF.

The chain employs TRBV6-6 and TRBJ1-2, with no clear D. CDR1 MNHNY and CDR2 SVGAGI come from the germline V gene (reference sequence). The CDR3 length is 16 residues. Trimming removed 0 bases from V and 7 bases from J, with 18 bases in between. The CDR3 nucleotides are TGTGCCAGCAGTTACTCGATCACTCTCTCTGGAGGTGGCTACACCTTC. This translates into CASSYSITLSGGGYTF.

The chain couples TRBV15 to TRBJ1-5; 10 bases map to TRBD1. Germline CDR1 and CDR2: LNHNV and YYDKDF (reference sequence). J lost 2 bases, V lost 4 bases, and 8 bases had no gene match. The CDR3 sequence is 17 residues long. The CDR3 loop reads CATSTPIGTGGNQPQHF. The CDR3, as DNA: TGTGCCACCAGCACCCCCATTGGGACAGGGGGCAATCAGCCCCAGCATTTT.

The chain links TRBV5-1 to TRBJ2-5; D remains unclear. Germline assignment: CDR1 SGHRS and CDR2 YFSETQ. Trimming removed 4 bases at V and 1 base at J, with 17 bases between. This CDR3 has 16 residues. CDR3 bases: TGCGCCAGCAGCAGTTACACAGAGTGGGCCCAAGAGACCCAGTACTTC. This encodes CASSSYTEWAQETQYF.

The J gene is TRBJ2-2, the V gene TRBV11-2; 7 bases are a match to TRBD1. Germline V gives CDR1 SGHAT, CDR2 FQNNGV. The trim removed 5 bases at V and 4 bases at J, leaving 7 bases unmatched. The CDR3 spans 15 residues. The CDR3: CASSPGTALTGELFF. DNA for the CDR3: TGTGCCAGCAGCCCCGGGACAGCACTCACCGGGGAGCTGTTTTTT.

This clone occurred once. The chain employs TRBV7-9 and TRBJ2-7; maybe TRBD2 (5 bases). V was trimmed by 3 bases and J by 5 bases, leaving 14 bases between them. CDR3 length: 14 residues. Germline lookup yields CDR1 SEHNR and CDR2 FQNEAQ (reference sequence). CDR3 nucleotide sequence: TGTGCCAGCAGCTTGAAGGGCCTGAGGGACGAGCAGTACTTC. It encodes CASSLKGLRDEQYF.

The gene calls are TRBV5-1 and TRBJ2-2; D unresolved. Germline V CDR1 and CDR2: SGHRS, YFSETQ. Trimming cost V 4 bases and J 0 bases, with 10 bases left between them. The CDR3 is 15 amino acids. The CDR3, as DNA: TGCGCCAGCAGCGCCTCCACAACGAACACCGGGGAGCTGTTTTTT. Residues: CASSASTTNTGELFF. Full variable domain (rest looked up from reference TRBV5-1 and TRBJ2-2): KAGVTQTPRYLIKTRGQQVTLSCSPISGHRSVSWYQQTPGQGLQFLFEYFSETQRNKGNFPGRFSGRQFSNSRSEMNVSTLELGDSALYLCASSASTTNTGELFFGEGSRLTVL.

This chain connects TRBV19 to TRBJ2-7, with a weak D call TRBD2 (6 bases). Between the trimmed V and J ends, which lost 5 bases and 3 bases, there was a span of 14 bases. This CDR3 comprises 14 residues. Germline CDR1 reads LNHDA; CDR2 reads SQIVND (reference sequence). Here the CDR3 reads CASSYPGDRYEQYF. The CDR3, as DNA: TGTGCCAGTAGTTATCCGGGGGATCGCTACGAGCAGTACTTC.

This clone was recorded only once. The chain has TRBV2 and TRBJ2-4; D not resolved. There are 13 residues in the CDR3. Trimming shortened V by 1 base and J by 9 bases, and 10 bases separated the two germline ends. Germline V gene data show CDR1 as SNHLY and CDR2 as FYNNEI. CDR3 in amino acids: CASSEVGSVIQYF. The CDR3 coding sequence is TGTGCCAGCAGTGAAGTAGGATCGGTCATTCAGTACTTC.